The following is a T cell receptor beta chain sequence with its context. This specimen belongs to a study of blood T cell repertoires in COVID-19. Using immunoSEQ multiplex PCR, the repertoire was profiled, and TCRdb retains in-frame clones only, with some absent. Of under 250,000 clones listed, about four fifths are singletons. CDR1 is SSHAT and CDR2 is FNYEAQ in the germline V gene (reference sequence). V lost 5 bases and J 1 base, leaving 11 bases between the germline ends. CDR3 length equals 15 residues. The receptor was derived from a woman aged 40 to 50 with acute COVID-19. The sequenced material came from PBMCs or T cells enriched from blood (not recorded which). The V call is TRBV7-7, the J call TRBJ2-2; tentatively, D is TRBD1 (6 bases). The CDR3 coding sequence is TGTGCCAGCAGCCTTATGGGACAGAACACCGGGGAGCTGTTTTTT. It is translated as CASSLMGQNTGELFF.